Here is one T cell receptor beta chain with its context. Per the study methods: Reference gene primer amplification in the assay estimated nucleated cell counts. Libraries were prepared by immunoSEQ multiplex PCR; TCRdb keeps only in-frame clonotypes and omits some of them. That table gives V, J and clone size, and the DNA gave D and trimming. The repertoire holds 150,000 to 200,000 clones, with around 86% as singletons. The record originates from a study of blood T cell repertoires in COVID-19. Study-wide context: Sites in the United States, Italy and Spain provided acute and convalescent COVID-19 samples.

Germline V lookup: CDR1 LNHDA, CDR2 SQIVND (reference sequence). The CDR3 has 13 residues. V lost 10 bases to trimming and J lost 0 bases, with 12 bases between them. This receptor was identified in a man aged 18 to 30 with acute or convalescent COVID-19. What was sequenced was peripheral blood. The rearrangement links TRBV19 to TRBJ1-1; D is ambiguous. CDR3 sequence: CATRGSMNTEAFF. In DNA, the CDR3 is TGTGCCACCCGGGGATCTATGAACACTGAAGCTTTCTTT.